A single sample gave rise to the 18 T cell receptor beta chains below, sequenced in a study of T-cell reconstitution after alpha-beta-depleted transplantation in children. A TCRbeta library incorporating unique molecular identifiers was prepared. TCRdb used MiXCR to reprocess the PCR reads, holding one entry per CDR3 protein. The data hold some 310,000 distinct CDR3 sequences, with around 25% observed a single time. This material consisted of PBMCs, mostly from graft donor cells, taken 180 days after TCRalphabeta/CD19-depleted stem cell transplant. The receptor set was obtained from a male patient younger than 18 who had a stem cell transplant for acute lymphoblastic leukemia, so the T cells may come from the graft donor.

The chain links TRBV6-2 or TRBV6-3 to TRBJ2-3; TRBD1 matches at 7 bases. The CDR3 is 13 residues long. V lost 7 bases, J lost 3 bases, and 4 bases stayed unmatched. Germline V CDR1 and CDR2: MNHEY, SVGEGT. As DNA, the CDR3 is TGTGCCAGCACCCCAGGGGGAACAGATACGCAGTATTTT. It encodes CASTPGGTDTQYF.

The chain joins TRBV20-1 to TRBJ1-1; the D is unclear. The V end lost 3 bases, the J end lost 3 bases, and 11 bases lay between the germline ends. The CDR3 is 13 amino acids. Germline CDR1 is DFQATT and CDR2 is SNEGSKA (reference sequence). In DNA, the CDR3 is TGCAGTGCTAGCGACCCGGTGGACACTGAAGCTTTCTTT. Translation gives CSASDPVDTEAFF.

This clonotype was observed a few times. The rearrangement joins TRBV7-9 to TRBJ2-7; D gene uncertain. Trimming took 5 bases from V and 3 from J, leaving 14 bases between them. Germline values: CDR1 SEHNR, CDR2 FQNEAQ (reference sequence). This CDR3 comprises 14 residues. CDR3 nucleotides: TGTGCCAGCAGCCATGTGGTTGGAATCTACGAGCAGTACTTC. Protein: CASSHVVGIYEQYF.

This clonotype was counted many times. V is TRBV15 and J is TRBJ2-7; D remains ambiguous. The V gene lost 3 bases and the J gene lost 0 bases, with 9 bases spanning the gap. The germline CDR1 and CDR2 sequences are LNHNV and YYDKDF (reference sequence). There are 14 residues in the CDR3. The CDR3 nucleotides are TGTGCCACCAGCAGCCCCGGGCTCTCCTACGAGCAGTACTTC. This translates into CATSSPGLSYEQYF.

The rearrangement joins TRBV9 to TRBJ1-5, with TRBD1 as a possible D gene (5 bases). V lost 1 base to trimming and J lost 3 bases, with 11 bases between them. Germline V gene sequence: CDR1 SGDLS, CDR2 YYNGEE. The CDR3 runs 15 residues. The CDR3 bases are TGTGCCAGCAGCGTACACGGGGCTGACAATCAGCCCCAGCATTTT. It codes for CASSVHGADNQPQHF.

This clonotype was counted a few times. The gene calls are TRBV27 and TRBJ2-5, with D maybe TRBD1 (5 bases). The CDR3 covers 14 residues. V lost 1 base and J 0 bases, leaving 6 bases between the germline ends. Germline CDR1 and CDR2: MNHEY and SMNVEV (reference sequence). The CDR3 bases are TGTGCCAGCAGTTTATTCAGGGACCAAGAGACCCAGTACTTC. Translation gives CASSLFRDQETQYF.

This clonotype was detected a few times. CDR3: CASSYSGLSYGYTF. The CDR3 DNA reads TGTGCCAGCAGTTACAGTGGTCTGAGCTATGGCTACACCTTC. This sequence joins TRBV3-1 and TRBJ1-2; D remains unclear. The CDR3 loop spans 14 amino acids. Germline values: CDR1 LGHDT, CDR2 YNNKEL (reference sequence). Trimming stripped 6 bases from V and 4 bases from J, with 15 bases between.

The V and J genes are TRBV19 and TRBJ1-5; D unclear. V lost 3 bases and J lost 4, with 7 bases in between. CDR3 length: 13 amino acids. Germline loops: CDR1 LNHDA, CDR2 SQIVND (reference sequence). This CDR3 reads CASSIYGNQPQHF. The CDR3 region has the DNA TGTGCCAGTAGTATTTATGGTAATCAGCCCCAGCATTTT.

The CDR3 DNA follows: TGTGCCAGCAGCCCGCAAGGGCAGGGGGTAGAGACCCAGTACTTC. Translated, it gives CASSPQGQGVETQYF. The V and J genes are TRBV7-9 and TRBJ2-5; 7 positions match TRBD1. The CDR3 contains 15 residues. CDR1 and CDR2 from the germline V gene are SEHNR and FQNEAQ (reference sequence). With V trimmed by 5 bases and J by 4 bases, 10 bases remained unmatched.

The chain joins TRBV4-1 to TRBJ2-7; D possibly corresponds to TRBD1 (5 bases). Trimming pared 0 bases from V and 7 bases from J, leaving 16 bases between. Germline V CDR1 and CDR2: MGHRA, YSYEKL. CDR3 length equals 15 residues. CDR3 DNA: TGCGCCAGCAGCCAAGAATTCTGGGGCCTCCAGGAGCAGTACTTC. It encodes CASSQEFWGLQEQYF.

The CDR3 bases are TGCGCCAGCAGACCTAGGACTAGCGCTTACAATGAGCAGTTCTTC. Translated, it gives CASRPRTSAYNEQFF. V is TRBV5-1 and J is TRBJ2-1, with 9 bases that match TRBD2. Unmatched junction bases numbered 7, after V lost 5 bases and J lost 4 bases. The V gene's germline CDR1 is SGHRS and CDR2 YFSETQ. This CDR3 contains 15 residues.

CDR3 sequence: CASSVRDSTFFLNQPQHF. The CDR3 DNA is TGTGCCAGTAGTGTCCGGGACAGCACTTTTTTCTTAAATCAGCCCCAGCATTTT. The chain couples TRBV19 to TRBJ1-5, with 7 positions matching TRBD1. Germline loops: CDR1 LNHDA, CDR2 SQIVND (reference sequence). The CDR3 is 18 residues long. V shed 5 bases, J shed 4 bases, and the junction held 17 bases outside the gene matches.

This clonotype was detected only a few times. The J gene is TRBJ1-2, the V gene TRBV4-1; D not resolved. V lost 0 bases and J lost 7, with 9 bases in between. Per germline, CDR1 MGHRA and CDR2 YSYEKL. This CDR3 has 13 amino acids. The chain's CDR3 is CASSQDPAGGYTF. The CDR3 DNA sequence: TGCGCCAGCAGCCAAGATCCGGCTGGTGGCTACACCTTC.

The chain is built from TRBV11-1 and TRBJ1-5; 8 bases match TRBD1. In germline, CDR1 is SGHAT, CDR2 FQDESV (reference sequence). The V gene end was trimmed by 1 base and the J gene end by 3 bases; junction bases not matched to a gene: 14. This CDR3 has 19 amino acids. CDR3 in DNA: TGTGCCAGCAGCTTAGGGCAGGGGGCCATTACCGGTTCCAATCAGCCCCAGCATTTT. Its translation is CASSLGQGAITGSNQPQHF.

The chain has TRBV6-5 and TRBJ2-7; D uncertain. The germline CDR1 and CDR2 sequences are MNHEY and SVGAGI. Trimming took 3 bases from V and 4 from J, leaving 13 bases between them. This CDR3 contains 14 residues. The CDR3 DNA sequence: TGTGCCAGCAGTTATCTGGGGTTGACGTACGAGCAGTACTTC. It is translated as CASSYLGLTYEQYF.

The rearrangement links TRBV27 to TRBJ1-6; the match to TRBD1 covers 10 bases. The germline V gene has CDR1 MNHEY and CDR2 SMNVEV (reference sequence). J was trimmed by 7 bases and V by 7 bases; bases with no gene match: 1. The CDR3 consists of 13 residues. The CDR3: CASTGQGNSPLHF. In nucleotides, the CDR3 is TGTGCCAGCACGGGACAGGGGAATTCACCCCTCCACTTT.

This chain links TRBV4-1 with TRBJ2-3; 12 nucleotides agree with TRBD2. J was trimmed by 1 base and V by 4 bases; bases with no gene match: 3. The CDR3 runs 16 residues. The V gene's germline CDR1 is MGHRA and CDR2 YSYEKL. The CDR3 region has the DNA TGCGCCAGCAGCCGACTAGCGGGAGTGGGCACAGATACGCAGTATTTT. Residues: CASSRLAGVGTDTQYF.

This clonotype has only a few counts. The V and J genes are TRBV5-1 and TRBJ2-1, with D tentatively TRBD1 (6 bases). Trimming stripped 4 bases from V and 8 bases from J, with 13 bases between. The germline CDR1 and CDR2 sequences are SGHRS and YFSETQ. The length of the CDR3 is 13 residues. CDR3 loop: CASSPSRGDEQFF. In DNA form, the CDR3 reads TGCGCCAGCAGCCCATCCAGGGGTGATGAGCAGTTCTTC.